The 11 T cell receptor beta chains given below trace back to one sample, sequenced in a study of regulatory T cells in long-lasting Graves disease. Documented time point: newly diagnosed GD, antithyroid drugs for less than 3 months. Preparation of the TCR library used RNA extracted from PBMCs. TCR beta libraries were built with iRepertoire HTBI primers and Arm-PCR of CDR3 regions. MiXCR, applied by TCRdb to the multiplex PCR reads, yields one record per CDR3 protein. The sample shows 370,000 or so distinct CDR3 sequences, 15% to 20% of them seen only once. These sequences were also reported in another study, on T cells in Graves' hyperthyroidism and ophthalmopathy.

Sample: peripheral blood mononuclear cells (PBMCs), taken at new diagnosis, from a patient treated with antithyroid drugs. The receptor set was obtained from a woman younger than 30 with Graves disease.

Comment on this clonotype: At one end the junction does not follow the germline gene, possibly because of a read error. This CDR3 is CASSYSGSSYSEQFF. DNA of the CDR3: TGTGCCAGCAGTTACAGCGGTAGCTCCTACAGTGAGCAGTTCTTC. This chain connects TRBV9 to TRBJ2-1; tentative D call: TRBD2 (5 bases). Germline V gives CDR1 SGDLS, CDR2 YYNGEE. The CDR3 extends over 15 amino acids.

This clonotype was picked up a small number of times. This rearrangement joins TRBV3-1 to TRBJ2-5; D is unresolved. V shed 0 bases and J shed 2 bases, with 10 bases lying between them. Germline V gene data show CDR1 as LGHDT and CDR2 as YNNKEL (reference sequence). This CDR3 region has 15 residues. The CDR3 protein is CASSQDGALQETQYF. Here the CDR3 DNA reads TGTGCCAGCAGCCAAGATGGCGCACTTCAAGAGACCCAGTACTTC.

A few counts support this clonotype. This chain links TRBV20-1 with TRBJ1-6; D remains unclear. This CDR3 is built from 17 residues. CDR1 and CDR2 (germline): DFQATT, SNEGSKA (reference sequence). V dropped 3 bases and J dropped 10 bases, with 25 bases sitting between them. The CDR3 bases are TGCAGTGCTAGCAAGCCTGGTAGGGAACTATTCGGGTCACCCCTCCACTTT. The encoded protein is CSASKPGRELFGSPLHF.

This clonotype was observed a handful of times. The V call is TRBV7-9, the J call TRBJ2-3, with D uncertain. V dropped 4 bases and J dropped 2 bases, with 7 bases sitting between them. The CDR3 covers 13 residues. Germline assignment: CDR1 SEHNR and CDR2 FQNEAQ (reference sequence). The CDR3, as DNA: TGTGCCAGCAGCTCGAGAAACACAGATACGCAGTATTTT. This codes for CASSSRNTDTQYF.

The table lists this clonotype with many counts. The chain recombines TRBV3-1 with TRBJ2-7; maybe TRBD1 (6 bases). V lost 1 base, J lost 4 bases, and 11 bases lay in between. In germline, CDR1 is LGHDT, CDR2 YNNKEL (reference sequence). This CDR3 has 14 amino acids. CDR3 amino acids: CASSQVGGSYEQYF. The CDR3 DNA reads TGTGCCAGCAGCCAAGTAGGGGGATCGTACGAGCAGTACTTC.

Ten or more counts support this clonotype. The chain uses TRBV12-3 or TRBV12-4 and TRBJ1-1, with 8 bases lining up with TRBD1. The CDR3 extends over 14 amino acids. V shed 5 bases, J shed 4 bases, and the junction held 6 bases outside the gene matches. This CDR3 is CASSPRQGRTEAFF. CDR3 bases: TGTGCCAGCAGTCCCCGACAGGGGCGCACTGAAGCTTTCTTT.

This clonotype was observed at least ten times. CDR3 protein: CASSQMMGTYNEQFF. CDR3 sequence (DNA): TGTGCCAGCAGCCAAATGATGGGGACCTACAATGAGCAGTTCTTC. The chain employs TRBV3-1 and TRBJ2-1; D call uncertain. The CDR3 has 15 residues. Germline-derived CDR1 and CDR2 are LGHDT and YNNKEL (reference sequence). The V end lost 2 bases, the J end lost 2 bases, and 10 bases lay between the germline ends.

This clonotype was observed at least ten times. The chain is built from TRBV27 and TRBJ1-2; TRBD1 agrees at 7 bases. Germline loops: CDR1 MNHEY, CDR2 SMNVEV (reference sequence). V was clipped by 10 bases and J by 5 bases; unmatched bases: 4. The CDR3 totals 11 residues. The CDR3 DNA follows: TGTGCCACAGGGACAGCGTATGGCTACACCTTC. Translating it yields CATGTAYGYTF.

The rearrangement links TRBV3-1 to TRBJ1-2; a weak D match, TRBD1 (5 bases). Trimming shortened V by 4 bases and J by 8 bases, and 17 bases separated the two germline ends. The CDR3 covers 14 residues. From germline, CDR1 is LGHDT and CDR2 YNNKEL (reference sequence). The CDR3 spells CASSPSIQGSGYTF. The DNA for the CDR3 is TGTGCCAGCAGCCCTTCGATCCAGGGCTCCGGCTACACCTTC.

This clonotype was seen a handful of times. The chain couples TRBV5-6 to TRBJ1-2, with TRBD1 as a possible D gene (5 bases). Germline V lookup: CDR1 SGHDT, CDR2 YYEEEE. This CDR3 region has 17 residues. Trimming shortened V by 0 bases and J by 5 bases, and 20 bases separated the two germline ends. The DNA for the CDR3 is TGTGCCAGCAGCTTGGAGTTTGCGTCAGGGAGAGGGTATGGCTACACCTTC. As protein: CASSLEFASGRGYGYTF. Based on the CDR3 plus reference TRBV5-6 and TRBJ1-2, the full variable domain is DAGVTQSPTHLIKTRGQQVTLRCSPKSGHDTVSWYQQALGQGPQFIFQYYEEEERQRGNFPDRFSGHQFPNYSSELNVNALLLGDSALYLCASSLEFASGRGYGYTFGSGTRLTVV.

V usage is TRBV6-1 and J usage is TRBJ2-1; the D gene is possibly TRBD2 (7 bases). The germline V gene has CDR1 MNHNS and CDR2 SASEGT. This CDR3 comprises 16 residues. V lost 3 bases and J 6 bases, leaving 18 bases between the germline ends. The CDR3 is CASSDSAGAGANEQFF. DNA for the CDR3: TGTGCCAGCAGTGACTCGGCTGGGGCGGGGGCCAATGAGCAGTTCTTC.